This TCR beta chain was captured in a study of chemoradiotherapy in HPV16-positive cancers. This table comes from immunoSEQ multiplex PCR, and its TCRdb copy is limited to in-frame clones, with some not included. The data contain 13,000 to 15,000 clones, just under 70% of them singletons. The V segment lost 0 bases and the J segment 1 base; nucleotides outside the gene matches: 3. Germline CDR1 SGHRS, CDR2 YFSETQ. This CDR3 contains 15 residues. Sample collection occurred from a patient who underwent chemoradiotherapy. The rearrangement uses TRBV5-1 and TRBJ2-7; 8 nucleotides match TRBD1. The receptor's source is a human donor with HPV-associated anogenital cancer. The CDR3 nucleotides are TGCGCCAGCAGCTTGGGGCAGGGGGCATCCTACGAGCAGTACTTC. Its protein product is CASSLGQGASYEQYF. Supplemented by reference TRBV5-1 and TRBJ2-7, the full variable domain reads KAGVTQTPRYLIKTRGQQVTLSCSPISGHRSVSWYQQTPGQGLQFLFEYFSETQRNKGNFPGRFSGRQFSNSRSEMNVSTLELGDSALYLCASSLGQGASYEQYFGPGTRLTVT.